This TCR beta chain derives from a study of early T cells in non-severe SARS-CoV-2 infection. This clonotype was observed a handful of times. After removal of 5 bases from V and 3 bases from J, the junction contained 3 bases not matched to a gene. The CDR3 covers 14 residues. Germline V gene sequence: CDR1 SGHTA, CDR2 FQGTGA. TCRdb fed the 5' RACE reads into MiXCR, producing one record per CDR3 protein. This table holds under 65,000 distinct CDR3 sequences, over 10% found once. This receptor was identified in an adult who was a healthcare worker with PCR-confirmed SARS-CoV-2 infection or an uninfected control (not recorded which). Material for sequencing was whole blood. The V call is TRBV7-3, the J call TRBJ2-1; 8 nucleotides align to TRBD1. The DNA for the CDR3 is TGTGCCAGCAGCCCCACAGGGGGCTACAATGAGCAGTTCTTC. As protein: CASSPTGGYNEQFF.